Listed below are T cell receptor beta chains from one sample, sequenced in a study of OX40 agonist ivuxolimab in advanced cancers. Sequencing was performed with immunoSEQ multiplex PCR; in TCRdb, only in-frame clones are kept and a portion is missing. The sample carries 30,000 to 35,000 clones, about four fifths recorded once. This specimen was CD4+ or CD8+ T cells sorted from blood, taken in a trial of the OX40 agonist ivuxolimab. These receptors all come from an adult with an advanced solid tumor such as melanoma, head and neck, liver or kidney cancer. Each CDR3 is given with its conserved first and last residue. The D gene is left open where the match is weak. Expanded clones get a size class; other rows say once, few or many, or leave the size out.

j_gene: TRBJ2-7
d_gene: -
v_gene: TRBV9
abundance: -
CDR3aa: CASSVGVGEQYF
CDR3nt: TGTGCCAGCAGCGTAGGGGTTGGCGAGCAGTACTTC

j_gene: TRBJ2-3
d_gene: -
v_gene: TRBV29-1
abundance: -
CDR3aa: CSVGAGSSTDTQYF
CDR3nt: TGCAGCGTTGGGGCAGGGTCTAGCACAGATACGCAGTATTTT

j_gene: TRBJ1-1
d_gene: -
v_gene: TRBV5-6
abundance: -
CDR3aa: CASSPGVTEAFF
CDR3nt: TGTGCCAGCAGCCCAGGGGTCACTGAAGCTTTCTTT

j_gene: TRBJ2-1
d_gene: TRBD1
v_gene: TRBV18
abundance: -
CDR3aa: CASSPPKGANEQFF
CDR3nt: TGTGCCAGCTCACCACCTAAGGGGGCTAATGAGCAGTTCTTC

j_gene: TRBJ2-2
d_gene: -
v_gene: TRBV30
abundance: -
CDR3aa: CAWTQGGTSSVTGELFF
CDR3nt: TGTGCCTGGACCCAGGGGGGAACCTCTTCAGTTACCGGGGAGCTGTTTTTT

j_gene: TRBJ1-6
d_gene: TRBD1
v_gene: TRBV9
abundance: -
CDR3aa: CASSATGGFSPLHF
CDR3nt: TGTGCCAGCAGCGCGACAGGGGGCTTTTCACCCCTCCACTTT

j_gene: TRBJ2-5
d_gene: -
v_gene: TRBV9
abundance: -
CDR3aa: CASSLGPVRETQYF
CDR3nt: TGTGCCAGCAGCTTAGGGCCAGTCCGAGAGACCCAGTACTTC

j_gene: TRBJ2-1
d_gene: -
v_gene: TRBV5-1
abundance: few
CDR3aa: CASSFRDLYNEQFF
CDR3nt: TGCGCCAGCAGCTTCCGGGACCTCTACAATGAGCAGTTCTTC

j_gene: TRBJ1-2
d_gene: -
v_gene: TRBV28
abundance: -
CDR3aa: CATAKGGLLNNGYTF
CDR3nt: TGTGCCACCGCTAAGGGGGGGCTTTTGAATAATGGCTACACCTTC

j_gene: TRBJ2-6
d_gene: -
v_gene: TRBV6-5
abundance: -
CDR3aa: CASRTGSGANVLTF
CDR3nt: TGTGCCAGCAGGACCGGTTCTGGGGCCAACGTCCTGACTTTC

j_gene: TRBJ2-5
d_gene: -
v_gene: TRBV7-2
abundance: -
CDR3aa: CASSFHAGQETQYF
CDR3nt: TGTGCCAGCAGCTTTCATGCCGGACAAGAGACCCAGTACTTC

j_gene: TRBJ1-2
d_gene: -
v_gene: TRBV5-4
abundance: -
CDR3aa: CASSFRGQLGYTF
CDR3nt: TGTGCCAGCAGCTTCCGAGGACAGCTTGGCTACACCTTC

j_gene: TRBJ2-1
d_gene: TRBD2
v_gene: TRBV7-2
abundance: -
CDR3aa: CASSTGTSNEQFF
CDR3nt: TGTGCCAGCAGTACCGGGACTAGCAATGAGCAGTTCTTC

j_gene: TRBJ2-1
d_gene: -
v_gene: TRBV7-3
abundance: -
CDR3aa: CASSPGNEQFF
CDR3nt: TGTGCCAGCAGCCCCGGAAATGAGCAGTTCTTC